This entry features one TCR beta chain sequence. These data belong to a study of cytomegalovirus exposure and HLA in healthy donors. Germline V lookup: CDR1 WNHNN, CDR2 SYGVQD (reference sequence). Trimming took 3 bases from V and 11 from J; bases not matched to a gene: 10. The CDR3 sequence is 14 residues long. Vbeta (60) and Jbeta (13) primers were used in the PCR. Profiled with immunoSEQ multiplex PCR; TCRdb holds only in-frame clones, not every one. The sample shows some 130,000 clones, roughly four fifths of them seen only once. The sequenced sample consisted of PBMCs. The rearrangement joins TRBV10-1 to TRBJ2-5, with 9 bases identical to TRBD2. The receptor was derived from a man aged 25-45 years in good health and CMV-seronegative. The CDR3 DNA reads TGCGCCAGCAGTGAAAGTGGCGGGAGGGCTAAGCAGTACTTC. This codes for CASSESGGRAKQYF.